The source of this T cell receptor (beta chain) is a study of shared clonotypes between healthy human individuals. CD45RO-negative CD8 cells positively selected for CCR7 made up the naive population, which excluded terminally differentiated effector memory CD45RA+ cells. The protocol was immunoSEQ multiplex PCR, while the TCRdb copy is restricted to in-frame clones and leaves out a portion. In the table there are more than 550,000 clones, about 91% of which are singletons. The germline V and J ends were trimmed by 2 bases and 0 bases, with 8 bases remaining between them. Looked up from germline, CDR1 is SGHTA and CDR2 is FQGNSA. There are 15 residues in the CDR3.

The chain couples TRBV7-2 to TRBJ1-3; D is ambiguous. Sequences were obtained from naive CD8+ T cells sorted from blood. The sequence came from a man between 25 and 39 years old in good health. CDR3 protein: CASSLTPSSGNTIYF. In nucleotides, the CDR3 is TGTGCCAGCAGCTTAACTCCCTCCTCTGGAAACACCATATATTTT.